This T cell receptor (beta chain) was recorded in a study of Ad26.COV2.S vaccination and SARS-CoV-2 variants. Looking at the study overall: This donor came from the COV1001 trial of Ad26.COV2.S. By the intramuscular route, Ad26.COV2.S was given once, or twice 56 days apart.

A note on this clone: Its antigen remains unknown.

The CDR3 runs 13 residues. Trimming took off 0 bases at V and 2 bases at J, with 6 bases between the two ends. Germline-derived CDR1 and CDR2 are SGHRS and YFSETQ. Findings and limits, study-wide: Post-vaccination breadth of spike-specific CD8+ and CD4+ T cell responses was reportedly substantial.

The table came from immunoSEQ multiplex PCR; TCRdb's copy has only in-frame clones and leaves some out. This table holds under 550,000 clones, approximately 87% found once. Described treatment: about 20 received Ad26.COV2.S at low or high dose, single or two shots; roughly five received placebo; per-sample allocation not given. Day 63 after the first injection of vaccine or placebo was the sampling time. It was an adult aged 18-55 years in Boston who was the donor. J is TRBJ2-7 and V is TRBV5-1; no definite D call. This sample comprised peripheral blood, obtained in a trial of Ad26.COV2.S vaccine versus placebo. The receptor was derived from a person aged 18-60 years who received the Ad26.COV2.S COVID-19 vaccine or a placebo. CDR3 nucleotides: TGCGCCAGCAGCTTGGACGGAGCCTACGAGCAGTACTTC. Translation: CASSLDGAYEQYF.